This is a list of T cell receptor beta chains from one sample in a study of T cell responses to AZD1222 COVID-19 vaccine. Assay used: immunoSEQ multiplex PCR; TCRdb lists only in-frame clones, some missing. The table shows around 100,000 clones, with 90% occurring only once. Specimen: peripheral blood, collected on day 0 of AZD1222 vaccination. The source of these receptors is an adult in good health. The conserved cysteine and the conserved F or W are not part of the CDR3 here.

J gene,V gene,CDR3 protein
TRBJ2-3,TRBV6-5,ASSYSRGQGTQY
TRBJ2-1,TRBV27,ASSPLGDPEQF
TRBJ2-1,TRBV19,ASSIRAGNSYNEQF
TRBJ2-3,TRBV5-6,ASSSGTSGGATDTQY
TRBJ2-1,TRBV5-4,ASSLPGGRYNEQF
TRBJ2-7,TRBV6-5,ASSYGSPYEQY
TRBJ1-4,TRBV4-1,ASSQSAAAGTRRGKLF
TRBJ1-5,TRBV6-5,ASSLFPGLDQPQH
TRBJ2-7,TRBV11-2,ASSLEQAYEQY
TRBJ1-1,TRBV6-6,ASSRAGWVRGNTEAF
TRBJ1-1,TRBV5-8,ASSLLAVPGTNTEAF
TRBJ2-1,TRBV6-5,ASSHTPRGTNL
TRBJ2-5,TRBV7-2,ASSLALRPETQY
TRBJ1-6,TRBV20-1,SASHRINSPLH
TRBJ1-1,TRBV6-5,ASSREMNTEAF
TRBJ1-4,TRBV18,ASSGRTNEKLF
TRBJ2-7,TRBV4-3,ASSRDRGQREQY
TRBJ1-1,TRBV18,ASSHRGARVNTEAF
TRBJ1-5,TRBV28,ASSFSGRTTAQH
TRBJ2-7,TRBV18,ASSPGAGAYEQY
TRBJ1-5,TRBV19,ASSTSGVQPQH
TRBJ1-2,TRBV4-1,ASSQVGTRSPNHYGYT
TRBJ2-4,TRBV6-1,ASSEALVDVIQY
TRBJ1-5,TRBV19,ASHGTGNQPQH
TRBJ2-3,TRBV5-5,ASSRAGGSTDTQY
TRBJ1-6,TRBV30,AWSTNRVNSPLH
TRBJ2-7,TRBV6-2/TRBV6-3,ASSYGHTSGDIYEQY
TRBJ1-2,TRBV15,ATSREGLSYGYT
TRBJ1-5,TRBV7-9,ASSFDLRQRFHSNQPQH
TRBJ2-7,TRBV28,ASSSGQEYEQY
TRBJ2-1,TRBV7-6,ASSLEVGRYNEQF
TRBJ2-7,TRBV4-1,ASSQVFPGTAYEQY